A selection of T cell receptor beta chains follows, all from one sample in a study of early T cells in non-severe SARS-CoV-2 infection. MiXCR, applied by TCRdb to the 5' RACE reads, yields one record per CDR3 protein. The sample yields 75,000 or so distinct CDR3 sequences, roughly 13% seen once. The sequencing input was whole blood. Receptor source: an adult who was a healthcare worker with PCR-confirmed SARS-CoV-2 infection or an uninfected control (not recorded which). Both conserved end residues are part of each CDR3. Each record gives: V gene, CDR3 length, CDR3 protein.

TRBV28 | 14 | CASSFGQGNQPQHF
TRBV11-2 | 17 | CASSFFRVQKNTGELFF
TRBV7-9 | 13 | CASSLGFGGTQYF
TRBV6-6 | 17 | CASSYPQGPSGDQPQHF
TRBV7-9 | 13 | CAGSFRSTDTQYF
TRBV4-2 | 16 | CASSQTGSSGANVLTF
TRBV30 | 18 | CAWSGYGDTNKAYYGYTF
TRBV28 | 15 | CASSSSSRERTEAFF
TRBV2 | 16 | CASRMTTGSNTGELFF
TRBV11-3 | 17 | CASSSGLAGINTGELFF
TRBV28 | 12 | CATRQGPYEQYF
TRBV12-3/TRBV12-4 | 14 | CASTIAGVQETQYF
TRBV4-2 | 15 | CASSHLGQGTLGYTF
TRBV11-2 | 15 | CASSSRLIEQGEAFF
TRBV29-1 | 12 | CSTLQGSYGYTF
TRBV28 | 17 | CASSPSLRGRRGYGYTF
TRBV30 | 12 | CAWYDDSEKLFF
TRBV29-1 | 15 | CSVLGNQGNLYGYTF
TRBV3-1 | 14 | CASSQVPAHTEAFF
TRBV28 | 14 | CASSLVGASTEAFF
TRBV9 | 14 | CASSVKVSNSPLHF
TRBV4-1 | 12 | CASSQAGNTIYF
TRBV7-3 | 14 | CASSITGQSSGYTF
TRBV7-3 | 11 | CASSLCQPQHF
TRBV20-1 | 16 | CSARDFEDRGVNEQFF
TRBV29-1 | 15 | CSVGTGRVSGNTIYF
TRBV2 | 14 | CASSPTGLVEKLFF
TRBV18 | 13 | CASSPETANGYTF
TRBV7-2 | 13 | CASSPGLVGEQYF
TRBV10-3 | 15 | CAISTRTGRSYEQYF
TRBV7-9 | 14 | CASSPHMQGAPLHF
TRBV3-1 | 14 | CASSPTGGSFTIYF
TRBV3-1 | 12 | CASSQDQTRQYF
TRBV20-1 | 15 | CSAVRATSAYNEQFF
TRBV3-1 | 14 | CASSQRTANTEAFF
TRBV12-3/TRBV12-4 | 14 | CASSLLRNTGELFF
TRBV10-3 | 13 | CAISDPGTDTQYF
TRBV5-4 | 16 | CASSKGQGNSNYGYTF
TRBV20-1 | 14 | CSARGYSDTGELFF
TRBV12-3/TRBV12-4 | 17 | CASSRWTGPSSGNTIYF
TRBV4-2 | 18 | CASRSPGGRRSGANVLTF
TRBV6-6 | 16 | CASSYQTGGVSYEQYF
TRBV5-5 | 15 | CASSWGASSGYEQYF
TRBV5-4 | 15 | CASSLPQGASHEQFF
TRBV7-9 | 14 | CASSPTGITGELFF
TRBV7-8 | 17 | CASSPRPHSSYNSPLHF
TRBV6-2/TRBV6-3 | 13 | CASSYSTYTEQFF
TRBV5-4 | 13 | CASSFPGGETQYF
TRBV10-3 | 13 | CATLARSRSEAFF
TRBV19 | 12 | CARSFDRFSPGF
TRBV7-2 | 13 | CASSLWTENIQYF